These 16 T cell receptor beta chains originate from one sample sequenced in a study of T cells in women clearing cervical HPV infection. Profiling relied on immunoSEQ multiplex PCR, and the TCRdb table lists in-frame clones only, not all of them. The repertoire shows some 28,000 clones; the top ten hold under 20%. Sequencing input: blood buffy coat. Every receptor here comes from a woman between 18 and 70 years old with a cervical HPV16 infection that either progressed to CIN3+ or cleared (not recorded which).

Turning to this clone: The read ends 3 residues before the CDR3 terminus; that terminus is restored from the germline J gene. The V and J genes are TRBV6-2 or TRBV6-3 and TRBJ1-5, with D hard to call. Germline V lookup: CDR1 MNHEY, CDR2 SVGEGT. V was pared by 0 bases and J by 2 bases, with 11 bases between. This CDR3 comprises 16 residues. CDR3 DNA, as far as it was read: TGTGCCAGCAGTTACTCTCGCGGTAATGGCAATCAGCCC. Protein sequence: CASSYSRGNGNQP. The full CDR3 reads CASSYSRGNGNQPQHF.

A word on this clone: Read sequence stops 3 residues before the CDR3 end, and the germline J gene provides the missing end. This rearrangement joins TRBV5-1 to TRBJ1-3, with D tentatively TRBD1 (5 bases). V shed 1 base and J shed 8 bases, with 13 bases lying between them. This CDR3 has 14 residues. Germline V gives CDR1 SGHRS, CDR2 YFSETQ. The sequenced part of the CDR3 DNA is TGCGCCAGCAGCTTGCCAGAGGAAGGGGACACC. Its protein product is CASSLPEEGDT. The full CDR3 protein is CASSLPEEGDTIYF. Based on the CDR3 plus reference TRBV5-1 and TRBJ1-3, the full variable domain is KAGVTQTPRYLIKTRGQQVTLSCSPISGHRSVSWYQQTPGQGLQFLFEYFSETQRNKGNFPGRFSGRQFSNSRSEMNVSTLELGDSALYLCASSLPEEGDTIYFGEGSWLTVV.

In regard to this clone: The CDR3 extends 3 residues past the end of the read, so its final part is completed from the germline J gene. The gene calls are TRBV30 and TRBJ2-3; D is unclear. Trimming stripped 3 bases from V and 3 bases from J, with 7 bases between. The CDR3 contains 12 residues. Looked up from germline, CDR1 is GTSNPN and CDR2 is SVGIG (reference sequence). The CDR3 loop reads CAWRLVTDTQYF. Partial CDR3 DNA: TGTGCCTGGAGGTTAGTTACAGATACG.

As concerns this clone: Coverage ceases 3 residues before the CDR3 finishes, and the germline J gene fills in the end. V gene TRBV6-4 combines with J gene TRBJ1-1, with D possibly being TRBD1 (5 bases). This CDR3 comprises 14 residues. Looked up from germline, CDR1 is MRHNA and CDR2 is SNTAGT. V was shortened by 0 bases and J by 6 bases, with 11 bases between the two germline ends. CDR3 DNA, as far as it was read: TGTGCCAGCAGTGACTCAGCAGGGTCCTCTGAA. Amino acid sequence: CASSDSAGSSE. The complete CDR3 sequence is CASSDSAGSSEAFF.

As for this clone: The read ends 3 residues shy of where the CDR3 ends; the end is completed using the germline J gene. V and J are TRBV19 and TRBJ1-2, with a possible D match to TRBD1 (6 bases). Germline V CDR1 and CDR2: LNHDA, SQIVND (reference sequence). The ends were cut back, 4 bases at V and 4 bases at J, with 16 bases in the middle. This CDR3 has 15 amino acids. CDR3 DNA (partial): TGTGCCAGTAGTACCATAACCACAGGGCCCTATGGC. Translation gives CASSTITTGPYG. The full CDR3 protein reads CASSTITTGPYGYTF.

Of note for this clone: The CDR3 end falls 3 residues outside the read, so it is completed with the germline J gene. The chain joins TRBV19 to TRBJ2-3; a weak D match, TRBD2 (5 bases). CDR3 length: 13 residues. Germline V gives CDR1 LNHDA, CDR2 SQIVND (reference sequence). The sequenced part of the CDR3 DNA is TGTGCCAGTAGTACGGACGGGGAGACGACG. The encoded protein is CASSTDGETT. The entire CDR3 sequence reads CASSTDGETTQYF. The full variable domain, rest sourced from reference TRBV19 and TRBJ2-3, is DGGITQSPKYLFRKEGQNVTLSCEQNLNHDAMYWYRQDPGQGLRLIYYSQIVNDFQKGDIAEGYSVSREKKESFPLTVTSAQKNPTAFYLCASSTDGETTQYFGPGTRLTVL.

For this clone: The CDR3 goes on 3 residues after the read ends, and that part is filled in from the germline J gene. V and J are TRBV19 and TRBJ2-3; D uncertain. The V end lost 2 bases, the J end lost 2 bases, and 8 bases lay between the germline ends. CDR1 and CDR2 (germline): LNHDA, SQIVND (reference sequence). The CDR3 consists of 14 residues. The CDR3 bases that were read are TGTGCCAGTAGTATACAGAGAACCACAGATACG. Translating gives CASSIQRTTDT. The CDR3 reads in full as CASSIQRTTDTQYF.

On this clone itself: The CDR3 goes on 3 residues after the read ends, and that part is filled in from the germline J gene. This chain links TRBV19 with TRBJ2-7, with D maybe TRBD1 (5 bases). V shed 2 bases and J shed 3 bases, with 11 bases lying between them. The CDR3 contains 14 residues. CDR1 and CDR2 (germline): LNHDA, SQIVND (reference sequence). CDR3 bases read: TGTGCCAGTAGTATAAGGGGCAGGGACTACGAG. This gives the protein CASSIRGRDYE. The whole CDR3 sequence reads CASSIRGRDYEQYF.

For this clone: The read ends 3 residues shy of where the CDR3 ends; the end is completed using the germline J gene. The chain recombines TRBV19 with TRBJ1-4; no clear D. The CDR3 totals 16 residues. Per germline, CDR1 LNHDA and CDR2 SQIVND (reference sequence). The V and J ends lost 3 bases and 0 bases respectively, with 11 bases between them. The part of the CDR3 DNA that was read is TGTGCCAGTAGTATCGCCCCCAGCGCAACTAATGAAAAA. This gives the protein CASSIAPSATNEK. In full, the CDR3 reads CASSIAPSATNEKLFF.

With respect to this clone: The read falls 3 residues short of the CDR3 end, and the missing part is taken from the germline J gene. This sequence joins TRBV5-6 and TRBJ2-4; 10 nucleotides line up with TRBD1. CDR3 length equals 13 residues. Germline V gene sequence: CDR1 SGHDT, CDR2 YYEEEE. CDR3 DNA, as far as it was read: TGTGCCAGCAGCTTGGGGGACAGGGGCGGT. It yields the protein CASSLGDRGG. The entire CDR3 reads CASSLGDRGGQYF.

About this clone: One junction end does not reproduce the germline sequence, and a read error may be involved. The CDR3 end is not reached by the read, which stops 3 residues before it; the germline J gene fills it in. The rearrangement links TRBV5-8 to TRBJ1-4; 7 nucleotides agree with TRBD1. The length of the CDR3 is 15 residues. Germline CDR1 is SGHTS and CDR2 is YDEGEE. The CDR3 here is CTSSFHRGTNEKLFF. Incomplete CDR3 DNA: TGTACCAGCAGCTTCCACAGGGGTACTAATGAAAAA.

About this clone itself: The CDR3 is cut off 3 residues early in the read; its end comes from the germline J gene. V is TRBV7-9 and J is TRBJ2-4; D remains unclear. From germline, CDR1 is SEHNR and CDR2 FQNEAQ (reference sequence). This CDR3 is built from 14 residues. The CDR3 loop reads CASSLAMRNYGQYF. The covered CDR3 bases are TGTGCCAGCAGCTTAGCTATGAGGAACTATGGT.

Turning to this clone: The DNA ends 3 residues before the CDR3 does, and the rest of the CDR3 is filled in from the germline J gene. The chain links TRBV4-1 to TRBJ2-3, with TRBD2 identical over 9 bases. The CDR3 loop spans 16 amino acids. CDR1 is MGHRA, CDR2 YSYEKL, per germline. Unmatched junction bases numbered 12, after V lost 8 bases and J lost 3 bases. The covered CDR3 bases are TGCGCCAGCGCTCTCCCTAGCGGGACCTTGACAGATACG. Its translation: CASALPSGTLTDT. The full CDR3 protein reads CASALPSGTLTDTQYF.

The chain's CDR3 is CASSMVGSSEGSTEAFF. The CDR3 DNA, read in part, is TGTGCCAGTAGTATGGTGGGCTCCTCGGAGGGTAGCACTGAA. The V and J genes are TRBV19 and TRBJ1-1; D is unresolved. With the read ending 3 residues before the CDR3 end, the germline J gene is used to fill in that end. This CDR3 contains 17 residues. Germline values: CDR1 LNHDA, CDR2 SQIVND (reference sequence). V was pared by 3 bases and J by 4 bases, with 21 bases between.

Concerning this clone itself: The junction departs from germline at one end; a sequencing error may be responsible. The read finishes 3 residues shy of the CDR3 end, and the germline J gene is used to complete it. Other DNA sequences in the same sample also yield this CDR3. The chain combines TRBV2 with TRBJ1-3, with D maybe TRBD1 (5 bases). CDR3 length equals 16 residues. Germline values: CDR1 SNHLY, CDR2 FYNNEI. CDR3 DNA, as far as it was read: TGTGCCAGCAGTGTAGACAGCGCGAGGGGTGGAAACACT. Translated, it gives CASSVDSARGGNT. The complete CDR3 reads CASSVDSARGGNTIYF.

A word on this clone: Read data end 3 residues before the CDR3 end; the end is taken from the germline J gene. The chain links TRBV19 to TRBJ1-5, with 8 bases matching TRBD1. V trimming: 6 bases; J trimming: 2 bases; junction bases outside the gene matches: 6. Germline V gives CDR1 LNHDA, CDR2 SQIVND (reference sequence). The CDR3 spans 15 residues. CDR3 region: CASSSDRAGNQPQHF. The DNA read from the CDR3 is TGTGCCAGTAGCTCGGACAGGGCAGGCAATCAGCCC. Full variable domain (rest looked up from reference TRBV19 and TRBJ1-5): DGGITQSPKYLFRKEGQNVTLSCEQNLNHDAMYWYRQDPGQGLRLIYYSQIVNDFQKGDIAEGYSVSREKKESFPLTVTSAQKNPTAFYLCASSSDRAGNQPQHFGDGTRLSIL.